This TCR beta chain was captured by sequencing in a study of blood T cells in healthy people across ages. The wider study: In model experiments, template switching was able to capture about one barcoded beta molecule for every two T cells that were present.

Findings of the study overall: Total diversity from one million sequenced T cells was likely underestimated. Correlation between TCR beta diversity and naive T cell percentage was strong.

It was with a sample-barcoded 5' primer and a J-beta primer mix that a second PCR of about 7 to 12 cycles was run. A 12-random-nucleotide template-switch adaptor tagged each cDNA molecule. TCRdb ran MiXCR on the 5' RACE reads and lists one entry per CDR3 protein. There are 1.5 million to 2 million distinct CDR3 sequences in the sample; roughly 52% occur only once, and 2.1% lies in the top ten. This CDR3 comprises 13 residues. V lost 5 bases to trimming and J lost 6 bases; unmatched junction nucleotides: 7. The germline gives CDR1 SGHVS, CDR2 FNYEAQ. Points on this clonotype: The antigen is not known.

The gene calls are TRBV7-6 and TRBJ2-7; 7 bases agree with TRBD1. The sample taken for sequencing was blood. This clonotype was obtained from a middle-aged woman in good health. CDR3 loop: CASSPDRQREQYF. CDR3 nucleotides: TGTGCCAGCAGCCCGGACAGGCAACGCGAGCAGTACTTC.